This is a list of T cell receptor beta chains from one sample in a study of beta chain features in type 1 diabetes. The protocol was immunoSEQ multiplex PCR, while the TCRdb copy is restricted to in-frame clones and leaves out a portion. The sample yields some 900,000 clones, about 17% seen once. Specimen: naive CD4+ T cells from blood. The receptors stem from a woman between 18 and 29 years old in good health. Both conserved end residues are part of each CDR3. The D gene is left open where the match is weak. The size of a clone is reported for some rows only, either as once, few or many, or as a class for expanded clones.

D	V	size	J	CDR3	DNA
NA	TRBV9	NA	TRBJ2-2	CASSVGPNTGELFF	TGTGCCAGCAGCGTAGGCCCGAACACCGGGGAGCTGTTTTTT
NA	TRBV9	NA	TRBJ2-3	CASSVDGAVTDTQYF	TGTGCCAGCAGCGTAGATGGGGCGGTCACAGATACGCAGTATTTT
NA	TRBV6-5	NA	TRBJ2-1	CASSSYSYNEQFF	TGTGCCAGCAGTTCCTACAGCTACAATGAGCAGTTCTTC
NA	TRBV20-1	few	TRBJ2-7	CSARIVEQYF	TGCAGTGCTCGGATCGTAGAGCAGTACTTC
TRBD2	TRBV6-5	NA	TRBJ2-1	CASDPGLPYNEQFF	TGTGCCAGCGACCCGGGACTACCGTACAATGAGCAGTTCTTC
NA	TRBV5-1	few	TRBJ2-7	CASSTGTNPTYEQYF	TGCGCCAGCAGCACAGGGACTAATCCTACCTACGAGCAGTACTTC
TRBD1	TRBV4-1	few	TRBJ1-2	CASSRTGGDYGYTF	TGCGCCAGCAGCCGGACAGGGGGGGACTATGGCTACACCTTC
NA	TRBV18	NA	TRBJ2-1	CASSLGGSFHYNEQFF	TGTGCCAGCTCACTGGGGGGCTCGTTTCACTACAATGAGCAGTTCTTC
NA	TRBV5-1	NA	TRBJ2-3	CASTVTGGDTQYF	TGCGCCAGCACAGTGACAGGCGGTGATACGCAGTATTTT
NA	TRBV7-8	few	TRBJ2-1	CASSPIRGYNEQFF	TGTGCCAGCAGCCCCATCCGGGGTTACAATGAGCAGTTCTTC
TRBD1	TRBV7-9	NA	TRBJ1-2	CASSRGQGLGYTF	TGTGCCAGCAGCAGGGGACAGGGGCTCGGCTACACCTTC
NA	TRBV18	NA	TRBJ1-1	CASSPPIPTEAFF	TGTGCCAGCTCACCACCGATCCCCACTGAAGCTTTCTTT
NA	TRBV5-1	NA	TRBJ2-7	CASSPALGSSYEQYF	TGCGCCAGCAGCCCAGCACTCGGGAGCTCCTACGAGCAGTACTTC
TRBD1	TRBV11-2	few	TRBJ2-1	CASSATGSGEQFF	TGTGCCAGCAGCGCGACAGGGTCGGGTGAGCAGTTCTTC
NA	TRBV15	NA	TRBJ2-7	CATSRAWPRPYEQYF	TGTGCCACCAGCAGGGCTTGGCCCAGACCCTACGAGCAGTACTTC
NA	TRBV6-1	NA	TRBJ2-5	CASRMGQQETQYF	TGTGCCAGCAGAATGGGACAACAAGAGACCCAGTACTTC
NA	TRBV5-6	NA	TRBJ2-4	CASSSPAKNIQYF	TGTGCCAGCAGCTCCCCGGCCAAAAACATTCAGTACTTC
NA	TRBV2	NA	TRBJ1-2	CASSPGSYGYTF	TGTGCCAGCAGCCCCGGGTCCTATGGCTACACCTTC
TRBD2	TRBV7-9	few	TRBJ2-5	CASSLGVASGSQETQYF	TGTGCCAGCAGCTTAGGAGTTGCTAGCGGAAGCCAAGAGACCCAGTACTTC
TRBD2	TRBV6-6	few	TRBJ2-7	CASSYSGTSAHEQYF	TGTGCCAGCAGTTACTCCGGGACTAGCGCCCACGAGCAGTACTTC
NA	TRBV7-9	NA	TRBJ1-2	CASSHPTGFSPYGYTF	TGTGCCAGCAGCCATCCTACAGGGTTCTCTCCCTATGGCTACACCTTC
NA	TRBV5-4	NA	TRBJ2-1	CASSSWTKNYEQFF	TGTGCCAGCAGTTCCTGGACCAAAAATTATGAGCAGTTCTTC
NA	TRBV7-8	few	TRBJ2-1	CASSVGRWGNEQFF	TGTGCCAGCAGCGTCGGGAGATGGGGGAATGAGCAGTTCTTC
NA	TRBV18	NA	TRBJ2-3	CASSPGVSDTQYF	TGTGCCAGCTCACCGGGAGTTTCAGATACGCAGTATTTT
TRBD2	TRBV4-3	once	TRBJ2-1	CASSRTTSGSSYNEQFF	TGCGCCAGCAGCCGCACCACTAGCGGGAGTTCCTACAATGAGCAGTTCTTC
NA	TRBV28	NA	TRBJ2-2	CASSWAQEPGELFF	TGTGCCAGCAGTTGGGCACAGGAACCCGGGGAGCTGTTTTTT
NA	TRBV4-2	few	TRBJ2-4	CASSPGDLNIQYF	TGTGCCAGCAGCCCAGGGGACTTAAACATTCAGTACTTC
NA	TRBV7-2	few	TRBJ2-2	CASSLVHSGELFF	TGTGCCAGCAGCTTAGTTCACTCCGGGGAGCTGTTTTTT
NA	TRBV9	few	TRBJ2-3	CASSGNRVRDTQYF	TGTGCCAGCAGCGGTAACAGGGTCCGCGATACGCAGTATTTT
NA	TRBV11-2	few	TRBJ2-1	CASSRTRDPFNEQFF	TGTGCCAGCAGCCGCACTAGAGACCCTTTCAATGAGCAGTTCTTC
NA	TRBV18	few	TRBJ2-1	CASSPLGSYNEQFF	TGTGCCAGCTCACCGCTGGGAAGTTACAATGAGCAGTTCTTC
TRBD1	TRBV28	NA	TRBJ2-1	CASSTGGLDYNEQFF	TGTGCCAGCAGTACAGGGGGTTTAGACTACAATGAGCAGTTCTTC
TRBD2	TRBV7-2	few	TRBJ2-3	CASSLVAGVVDTQYF	TGTGCCAGCAGCTTAGTGGCGGGAGTGGTGGATACGCAGTATTTT